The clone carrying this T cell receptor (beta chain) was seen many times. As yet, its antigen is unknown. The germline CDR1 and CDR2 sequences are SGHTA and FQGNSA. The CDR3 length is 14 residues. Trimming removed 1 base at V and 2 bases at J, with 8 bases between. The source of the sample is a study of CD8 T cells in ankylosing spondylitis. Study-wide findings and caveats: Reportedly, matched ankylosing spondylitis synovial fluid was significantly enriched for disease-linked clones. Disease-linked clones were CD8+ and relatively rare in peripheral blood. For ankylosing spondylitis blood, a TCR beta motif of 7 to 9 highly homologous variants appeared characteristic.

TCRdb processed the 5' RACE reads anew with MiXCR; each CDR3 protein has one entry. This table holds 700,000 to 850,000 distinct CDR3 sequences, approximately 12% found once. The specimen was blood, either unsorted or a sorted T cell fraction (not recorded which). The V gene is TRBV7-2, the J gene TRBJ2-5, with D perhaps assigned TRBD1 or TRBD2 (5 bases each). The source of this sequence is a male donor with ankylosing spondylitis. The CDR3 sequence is CASSLGGRQETQYF. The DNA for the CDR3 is TGTGCCAGCAGCTTAGGGGGGAGACAAGAGACCCAGTACTTC.